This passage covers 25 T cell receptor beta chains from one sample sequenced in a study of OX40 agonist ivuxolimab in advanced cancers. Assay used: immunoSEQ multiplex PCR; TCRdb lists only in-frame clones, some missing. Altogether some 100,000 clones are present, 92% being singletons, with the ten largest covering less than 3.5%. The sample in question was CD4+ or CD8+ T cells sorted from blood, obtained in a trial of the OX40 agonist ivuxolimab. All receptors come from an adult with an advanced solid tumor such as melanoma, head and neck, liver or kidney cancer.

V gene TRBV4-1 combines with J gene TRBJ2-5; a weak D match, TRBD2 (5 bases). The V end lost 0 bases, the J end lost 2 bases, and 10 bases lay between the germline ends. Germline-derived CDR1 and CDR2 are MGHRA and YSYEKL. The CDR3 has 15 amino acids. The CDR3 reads CASSQEGLAQETQYF. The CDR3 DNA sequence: TGCGCCAGCAGCCAAGAAGGCCTAGCACAAGAGACCCAGTACTTC.

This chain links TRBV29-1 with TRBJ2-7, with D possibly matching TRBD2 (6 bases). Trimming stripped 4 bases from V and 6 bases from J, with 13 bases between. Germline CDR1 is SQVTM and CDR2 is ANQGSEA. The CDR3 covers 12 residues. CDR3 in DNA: TGCAGCGTTGCCAGCCGGGGGTCCGAGCAGTACTTC. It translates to CSVASRGSEQYF.

CDR3 protein: CASIREVPGTYSNQPQHF. CDR3 coding DNA: TGTGCCAGCATCAGAGAGGTTCCGGGAACCTATAGCAATCAGCCCCAGCATTTT. This chain uses TRBV5-7 with TRBJ1-5; D uncertain. TRBV5-7 is treated as an ORF (open reading frame) with a function not yet certain. V was trimmed by 6 bases and J by 0 bases, leaving 22 bases between them. CDR3 size: 18 residues.

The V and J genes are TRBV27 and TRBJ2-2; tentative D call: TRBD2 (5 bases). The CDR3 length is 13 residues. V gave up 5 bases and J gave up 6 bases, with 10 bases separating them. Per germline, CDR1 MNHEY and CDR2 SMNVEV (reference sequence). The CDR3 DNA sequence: TGTGCCAGCAGTGGAGGAGGACCCGGGGAGCTGTTTTTT. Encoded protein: CASSGGGPGELFF.

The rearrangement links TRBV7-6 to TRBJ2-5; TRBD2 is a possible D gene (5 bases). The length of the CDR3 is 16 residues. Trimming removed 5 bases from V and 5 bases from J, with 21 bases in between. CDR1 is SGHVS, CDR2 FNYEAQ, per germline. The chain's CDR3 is CASSHLGEGSGETQYF. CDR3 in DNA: TGTGCCAGCAGCCACCTCGGGGAAGGGTCGGGGGAGACCCAGTACTTC.

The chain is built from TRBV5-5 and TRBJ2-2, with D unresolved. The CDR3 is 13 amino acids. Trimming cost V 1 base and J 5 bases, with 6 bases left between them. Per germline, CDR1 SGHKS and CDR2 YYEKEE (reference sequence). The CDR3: CASSLNPTGELFF. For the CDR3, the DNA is TGTGCCAGCAGCTTGAATCCTACCGGGGAGCTGTTTTTT.

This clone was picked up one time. CDR3 protein: CASSQDRSGGYGNEQFF. In DNA, the CDR3 is TGCGCCAGCAGCCAAGATCGGAGCGGGGGGTACGGGAATGAGCAGTTCTTC. The J gene is TRBJ2-1, the V gene TRBV4-3; TRBD2 matches 9 bases. Germline V gene lookup returns CDR1 LGHNA and CDR2 YSLEER. Trimming cost V 0 bases and J 7 bases; bases outside gene matches: 10. CDR3 length: 17 residues.

CDR3 protein: CASSYSGQNVYGYTF. DNA for the CDR3: TGTGCCAGCAGTTACTCGGGCCAGAACGTCTATGGCTACACCTTC. The chain has TRBV6-5 and TRBJ1-2; D is uncertain. The CDR3 sequence is 15 residues long. Germline V gene lookup returns CDR1 MNHEY and CDR2 SVGAGI. V was shortened by 0 bases and J by 4 bases, with 12 bases between the two germline ends.

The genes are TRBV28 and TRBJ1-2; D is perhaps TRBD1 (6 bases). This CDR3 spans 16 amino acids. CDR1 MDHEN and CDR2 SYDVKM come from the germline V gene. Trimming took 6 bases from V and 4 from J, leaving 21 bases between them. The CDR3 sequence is CASSQLTGRDFYGYTF. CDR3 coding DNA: TGTGCCAGCAGCCAACTGACAGGCCGGGATTTCTATGGCTACACCTTC.

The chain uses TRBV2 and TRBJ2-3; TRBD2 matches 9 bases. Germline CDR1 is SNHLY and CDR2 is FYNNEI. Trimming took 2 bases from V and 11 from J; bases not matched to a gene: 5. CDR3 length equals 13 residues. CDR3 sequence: CASSEWSGRKQYF. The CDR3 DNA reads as TGTGCCAGCAGTGAATGGAGCGGGAGGAAGCAGTATTTT.

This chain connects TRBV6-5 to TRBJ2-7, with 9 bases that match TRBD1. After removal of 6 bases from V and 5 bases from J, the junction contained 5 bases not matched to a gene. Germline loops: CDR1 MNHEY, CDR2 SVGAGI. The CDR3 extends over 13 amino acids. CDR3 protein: CASSSGTGNEQYF. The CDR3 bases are TGTGCCAGCAGCTCCGGGACAGGGAACGAGCAGTACTTC.

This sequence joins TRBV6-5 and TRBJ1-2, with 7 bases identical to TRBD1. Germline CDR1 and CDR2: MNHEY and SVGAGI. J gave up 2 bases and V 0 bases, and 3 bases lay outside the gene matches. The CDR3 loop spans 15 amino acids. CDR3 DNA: TGTGCCAGCAGTTACTCGAGGGGGCTCAACTATGGCTACACCTTC. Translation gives CASSYSRGLNYGYTF.

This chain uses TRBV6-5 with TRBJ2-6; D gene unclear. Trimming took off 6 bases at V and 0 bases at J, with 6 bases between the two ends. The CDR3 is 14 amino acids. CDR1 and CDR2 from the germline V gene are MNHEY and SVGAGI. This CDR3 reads CASRSGSGANVLTF. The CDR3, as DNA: TGTGCCAGCAGATCCGGCTCTGGGGCCAACGTCCTGACTTTC.

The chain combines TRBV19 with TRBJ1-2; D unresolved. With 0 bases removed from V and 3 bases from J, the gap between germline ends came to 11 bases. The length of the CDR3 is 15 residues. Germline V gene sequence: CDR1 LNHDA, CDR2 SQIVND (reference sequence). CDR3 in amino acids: CASSIEEGAYYGYTF. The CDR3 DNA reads TGTGCCAGTAGTATAGAAGAGGGCGCTTACTATGGCTACACCTTC.

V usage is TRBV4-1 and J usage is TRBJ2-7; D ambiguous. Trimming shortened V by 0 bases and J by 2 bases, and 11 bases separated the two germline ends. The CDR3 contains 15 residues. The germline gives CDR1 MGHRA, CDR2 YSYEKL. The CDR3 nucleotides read TGCGCCAGCAGCCAAGAGGGAACTGCCCCCTACGAGCAGTACTTC. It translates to CASSQEGTAPYEQYF.

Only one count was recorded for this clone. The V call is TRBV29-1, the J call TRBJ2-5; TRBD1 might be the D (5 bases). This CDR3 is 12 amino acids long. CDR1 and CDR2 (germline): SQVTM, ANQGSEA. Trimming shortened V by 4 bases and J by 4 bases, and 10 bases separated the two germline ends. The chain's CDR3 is CSVGATGETQYF. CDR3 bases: TGCAGCGTTGGGGCCACAGGAGAGACCCAGTACTTC.

The CDR3, as DNA: TGTGCCAGCAGCACGACAAGCTACGAGCAGTACTTC. Its protein product is CASSTTSYEQYF. The chain employs TRBV5-6 and TRBJ2-7; D gene ambiguous. The CDR3 extends over 12 amino acids. In germline, CDR1 is SGHDT, CDR2 YYEEEE. V lost 4 bases to trimming and J lost 3 bases, with 8 bases between them. Full variable domain (missing parts from reference TRBV5-6 and TRBJ2-7): DAGVTQSPTHLIKTRGQQVTLRCSPKSGHDTVSWYQQALGQGPQFIFQYYEEEERQRGNFPDRFSGHQFPNYSSELNVNALLLGDSALYLCASSTTSYEQYFGPGTRLTVT.

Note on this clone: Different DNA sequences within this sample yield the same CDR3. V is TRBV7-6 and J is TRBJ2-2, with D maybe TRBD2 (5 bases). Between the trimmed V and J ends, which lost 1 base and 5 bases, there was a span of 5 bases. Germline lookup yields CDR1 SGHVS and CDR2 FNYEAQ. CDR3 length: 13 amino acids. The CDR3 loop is CASSLGGTGELFF. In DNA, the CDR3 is TGTGCCAGCAGCTTAGGAGGGACCGGGGAGCTGTTTTTT.

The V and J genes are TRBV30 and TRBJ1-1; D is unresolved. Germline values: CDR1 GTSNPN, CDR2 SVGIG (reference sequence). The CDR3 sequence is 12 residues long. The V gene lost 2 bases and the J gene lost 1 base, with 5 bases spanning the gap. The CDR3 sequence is CAWSFGNTEAFF. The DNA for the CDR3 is TGTGCCTGGAGTTTCGGGAACACTGAAGCTTTCTTT.

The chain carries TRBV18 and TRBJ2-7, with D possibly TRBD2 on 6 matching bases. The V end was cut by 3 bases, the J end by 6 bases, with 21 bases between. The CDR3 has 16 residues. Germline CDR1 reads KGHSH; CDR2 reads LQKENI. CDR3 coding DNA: TGTGCCAGCTCACCGGGCTTAGGAGGGCCCTCAGGCGAGCAGTACTTC. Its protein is CASSPGLGGPSGEQYF.

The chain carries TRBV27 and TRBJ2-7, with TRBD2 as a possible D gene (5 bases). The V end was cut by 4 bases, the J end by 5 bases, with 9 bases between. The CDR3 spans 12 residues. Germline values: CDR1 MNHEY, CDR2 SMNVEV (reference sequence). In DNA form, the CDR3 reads TGTGCCAGCAGTTCGGGGTTCCACGAGCAGTACTTC. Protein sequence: CASSSGFHEQYF.

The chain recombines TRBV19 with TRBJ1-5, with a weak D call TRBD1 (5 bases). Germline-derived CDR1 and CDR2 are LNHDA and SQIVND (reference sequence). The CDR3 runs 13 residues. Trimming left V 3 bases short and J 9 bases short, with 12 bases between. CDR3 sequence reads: CASSMGPARPQHF. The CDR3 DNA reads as TGTGCCAGTAGTATGGGGCCCGCGCGGCCCCAGCATTTT.

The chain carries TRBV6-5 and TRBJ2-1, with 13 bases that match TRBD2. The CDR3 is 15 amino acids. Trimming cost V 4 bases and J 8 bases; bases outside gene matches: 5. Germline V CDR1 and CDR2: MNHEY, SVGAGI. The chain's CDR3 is CASSFGTSGTYEQFF. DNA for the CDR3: TGTGCCAGCAGTTTCGGGACTAGCGGGACTTATGAGCAGTTCTTC.

CDR3 residues: CASSLDRLPYEQYF. The CDR3 nucleotides read TGTGCCAGCAGCCTCGACAGGTTGCCCTACGAGCAGTACTTC. The chain is built from TRBV7-9 and TRBJ2-7; D possibly corresponds to TRBD1 (6 bases). The CDR3 has 14 amino acids. Germline V lookup: CDR1 SEHNR, CDR2 FQNEAQ (reference sequence). V was shortened by 5 bases and J by 2 bases, with 13 bases between the two germline ends. The full variable domain, in which reference TRBV7-9 and TRBJ2-7 provide the parts outside the CDR3, is DTGVSQNPRHKITKRGQNVTFRCDPISEHNRLYWYRQTLGQGPEFLTYFQNEAQLEKSRLLSDRFSAERPKGSFSTLEIQRTEQGDSAMYLCASSLDRLPYEQYFGPGTRLTVT.

CDR3 DNA: TGTGCCAGCAGCGTAGAAGGACAGGGCTACGAGCAGTACTTC. Its translation is CASSVEGQGYEQYF. The chain recombines TRBV9 with TRBJ2-7; 8 bases match TRBD1. The J segment lost 3 bases and the V segment lost 0 bases, leaving 2 bases of the junction unmatched. CDR1 and CDR2 from the germline V gene are SGDLS and YYNGEE. This CDR3 region has 14 residues.